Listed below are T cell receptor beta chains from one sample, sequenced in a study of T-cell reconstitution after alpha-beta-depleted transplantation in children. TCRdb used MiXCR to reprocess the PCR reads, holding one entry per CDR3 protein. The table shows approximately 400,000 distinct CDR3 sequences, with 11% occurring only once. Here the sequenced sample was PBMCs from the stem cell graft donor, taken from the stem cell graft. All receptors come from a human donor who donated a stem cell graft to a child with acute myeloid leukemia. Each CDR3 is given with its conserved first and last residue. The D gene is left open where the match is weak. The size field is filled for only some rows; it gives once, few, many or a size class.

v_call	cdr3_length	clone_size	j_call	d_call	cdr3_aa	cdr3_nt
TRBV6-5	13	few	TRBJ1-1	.	CASPTGKCTEAFF	TGTGCCAGCCCCACAGGGAAGTGCACTGAAGCTTTCTTT
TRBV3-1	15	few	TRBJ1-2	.	CASSQAIGPDGGYTF	TGTGCCAGCAGCCAAGCGATTGGGCCGGATGGTGGCTACACCTTC
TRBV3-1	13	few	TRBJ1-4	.	CASSQGWDEKLFF	TGTGCCAGCAGCCAAGGGTGGGATGAAAAACTGTTTTTT
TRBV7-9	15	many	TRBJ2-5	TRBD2	CASSLALAGEETQYF	TGTGCCAGCAGCTTAGCACTAGCGGGAGAAGAGACCCAGTACTTC
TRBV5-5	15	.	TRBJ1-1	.	CASSIHRDPGTEAFF	TGTGCCAGCAGCATCCACAGGGACCCTGGAACTGAAGCTTTCTTT
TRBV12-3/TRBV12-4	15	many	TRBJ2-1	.	CASSLAGSSYNEQFF	TGTGCCAGCAGCTTAGCCGGGAGCTCCTACAATGAGCAGTTCTTC
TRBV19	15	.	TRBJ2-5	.	CASSIARDHQETQYF	TGTGCCAGTAGTATAGCCCGGGACCACCAAGAGACCCAGTACTTC
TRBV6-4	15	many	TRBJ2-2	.	CASSDDSANTGELFF	TGTGCCAGCAGCGACGACAGCGCGAACACCGGGGAGCTGTTTTTT
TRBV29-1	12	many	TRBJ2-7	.	CSVVTGGREQYF	TGCAGCGTTGTCACCGGAGGTCGCGAGCAGTACTTC
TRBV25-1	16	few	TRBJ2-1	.	CASSEFFGARDNEQFF	TGTGCCAGCAGTGAATTCTTCGGGGCGCGGGACAATGAGCAGTTCTTC
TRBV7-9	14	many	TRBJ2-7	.	CASSLRGRAYEQYF	TGTGCCAGCAGCTTACGAGGGCGCGCCTACGAGCAGTACTTC
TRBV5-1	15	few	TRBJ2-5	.	CASSPIGRLQETQYF	TGCGCCAGCAGCCCCATCGGACGGCTCCAAGAGACCCAGTACTTC
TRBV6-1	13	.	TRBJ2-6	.	CATYFSGANVLTF	TGTGCCACGTACTTCTCTGGGGCCAACGTCCTGACTTTC
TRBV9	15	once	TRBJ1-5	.	CASSVGPRAAQPQHF	TGTGCCAGCAGCGTAGGTCCCCGGGCGGCTCAGCCCCAGCATTTT
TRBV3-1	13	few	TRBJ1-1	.	CASSQPPYTEAFF	TGTGCCAGCAGCCAACCACCGTACACTGAAGCTTTCTTT
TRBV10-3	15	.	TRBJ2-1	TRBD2	CAIRGSGGAGNEQFF	TGTGCCATCAGGGGCAGCGGGGGGGCGGGCAATGAGCAGTTCTTC
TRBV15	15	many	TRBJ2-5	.	CATSRDGGSQETQYF	TGTGCCACCAGCAGAGATGGTGGGAGCCAAGAGACCCAGTACTTC
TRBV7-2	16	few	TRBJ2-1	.	CASSFHADTTYNEQFF	TGTGCCAGCAGCTTTCATGCGGACACAACCTACAATGAGCAGTTCTTC
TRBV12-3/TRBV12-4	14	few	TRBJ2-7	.	CASSFGGVSYEQYF	TGTGCCAGCAGTTTTGGTGGGGTCTCCTACGAGCAGTACTTC
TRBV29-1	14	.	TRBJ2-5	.	CSVLPGHLQETQYF	TGCAGCGTTCTACCGGGACACCTTCAAGAGACCCAGTACTTC
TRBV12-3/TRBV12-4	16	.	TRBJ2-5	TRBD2	CASRSGGPLYQETQYF	TGTGCCAGCAGGTCGGGGGGGCCCTTGTACCAAGAGACCCAGTACTTC
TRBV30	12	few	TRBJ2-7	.	CALGGSSYEQYF	TGTGCCTTGGGGGGCAGCTCCTACGAGCAGTACTTC
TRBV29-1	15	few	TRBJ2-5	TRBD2	CSVEDIAGGQETQYF	TGCAGCGTTGAAGACATAGCGGGGGGGCAAGAGACCCAGTACTTC
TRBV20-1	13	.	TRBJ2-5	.	CSVAEQNQETQYF	TGCAGTGTTGCGGAACAGAACCAAGAGACCCAGTACTTC
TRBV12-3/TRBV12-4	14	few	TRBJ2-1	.	CASSLDSAYNEQFF	TGTGCCAGCAGTTTAGATAGCGCTTACAATGAGCAGTTCTTC
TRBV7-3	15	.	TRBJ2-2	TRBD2	CASSLMGGDTGELFF	TGTGCCAGCAGCTTAATGGGAGGGGACACCGGGGAGCTGTTTTTT
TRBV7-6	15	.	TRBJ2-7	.	CASTLNPSEGDEQYF	TGTGCCAGCACCCTAAACCCCTCGGAAGGTGACGAGCAGTACTTC
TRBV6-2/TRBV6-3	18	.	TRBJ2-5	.	CASSYSLRVFRESETQYF	TGTGCCAGCAGTTACTCGTTAAGGGTGTTCCGGGAGTCAGAGACCCAGTACTTC
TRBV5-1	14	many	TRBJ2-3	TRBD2	CASSFISSGDTQYF	TGCGCCAGCAGCTTCATATCTAGCGGAGATACGCAGTATTTT
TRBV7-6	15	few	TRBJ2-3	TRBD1	CASSSPGQSTDTQYF	TGTGCCAGCAGCAGTCCGGGACAGAGCACAGATACGCAGTATTTT
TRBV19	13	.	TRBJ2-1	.	CASSRDAVYEQFF	TGTGCCAGTAGTAGGGATGCCGTCTATGAGCAGTTCTTC
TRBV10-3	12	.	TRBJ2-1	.	CAMTTDRNEQFF	TGTGCCATGACGACAGACAGAAATGAGCAGTTCTTC
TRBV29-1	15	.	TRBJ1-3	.	CSVGGTLGAGNTIYF	TGCAGCGTTGGGGGGACACTCGGGGCCGGAAACACCATATATTTT
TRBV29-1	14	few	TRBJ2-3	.	CSVEGGVGADTQYF	TGCAGCGTTGAGGGTGGGGTAGGGGCAGATACGCAGTATTTT
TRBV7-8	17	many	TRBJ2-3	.	CASSLALSGMGTDTQYF	TGTGCCAGCAGCTTAGCGCTGTCAGGGATGGGCACAGATACGCAGTATTTT
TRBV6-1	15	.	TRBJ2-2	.	CASSESGWDTGELFF	TGTGCCAGCAGTGAATCAGGTTGGGACACCGGGGAGCTGTTTTTT
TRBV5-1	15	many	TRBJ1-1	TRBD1	CASSFAGQGDTEAFF	TGCGCCAGCAGCTTCGCCGGACAGGGGGACACTGAAGCTTTCTTT
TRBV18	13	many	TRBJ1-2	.	CASSETVNYGYTF	TGTGCCAGCTCTGAGACTGTAAACTATGGCTACACCTTC
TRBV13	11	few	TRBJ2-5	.	CASAQGETQYF	TGTGCCAGTGCCCAGGGGGAGACCCAGTACTTC
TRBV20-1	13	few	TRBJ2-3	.	CSASRVITDTQYF	TGCAGTGCTTCCAGGGTTATTACAGATACGCAGTATTTT
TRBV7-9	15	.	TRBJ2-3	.	CASSRDSPVDYTQYF	TGTGCCAGCAGCCGGGACTCCCCGGTTGATTATACGCAGTATTTT
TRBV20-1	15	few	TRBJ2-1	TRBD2	CSARDTSGRTNEQFF	TGCAGTGCTAGAGACACTAGCGGGAGAACCAATGAGCAGTTCTTC
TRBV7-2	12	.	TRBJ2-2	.	CASSSDSGELFF	TGTGCCAGCAGTTCCGACTCCGGGGAGCTGTTTTTT
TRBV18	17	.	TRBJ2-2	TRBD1	CASSPSRDRVRTGDLFF	TGTGCCAGCTCACCATCCAGGGACAGGGTTCGCACCGGGGACCTGTTTTTT
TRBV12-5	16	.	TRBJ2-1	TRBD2	CASGLASGSTYNEQFF	TGTGCTAGTGGTTTGGCTAGCGGGAGCACCTACAATGAGCAGTTCTTC
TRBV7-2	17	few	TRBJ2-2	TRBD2	CASSPGIAGSRGGELFF	TGTGCCAGCAGCCCCGGGATAGCGGGATCTAGAGGCGGGGAGCTGTTTTTT
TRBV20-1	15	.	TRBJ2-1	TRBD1	CSAREFNRGLFEQFF	TGCAGTGCTAGAGAATTTAACAGGGGCCTGTTTGAGCAGTTCTTC
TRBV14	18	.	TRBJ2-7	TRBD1	CASSRDRNRLIPSHEQYF	TGTGCCAGCAGCCGGGACAGGAACAGACTGATCCCTAGTCACGAGCAGTACTTC
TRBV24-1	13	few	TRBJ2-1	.	CATSDLAGTEQFF	TGTGCCACCAGTGATTTGGCCGGAACAGAGCAGTTCTTC
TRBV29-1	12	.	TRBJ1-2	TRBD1	CSVVQGALGYTF	TGCAGCGTAGTACAGGGGGCGCTTGGCTACACCTTC
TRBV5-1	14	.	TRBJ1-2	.	CASSGVVGKDGYTF	TGCGCCAGCAGCGGGGTCGTGGGGAAGGATGGCTACACCTTC
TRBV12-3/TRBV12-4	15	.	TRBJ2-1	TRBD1	CASSSGTGTLGEQFF	TGTGCCAGCAGTTCAGGGACAGGGACCCTAGGTGAGCAGTTCTTC
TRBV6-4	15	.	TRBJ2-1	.	CASSDSGGGPNEQFF	TGTGCCAGCAGTGACTCCGGGGGAGGCCCTAATGAGCAGTTCTTC
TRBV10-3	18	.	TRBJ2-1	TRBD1	CAISEYGGTGQGDNEQFF	TGTGCCATCAGTGAGTACGGAGGTACGGGACAGGGGGACAATGAGCAGTTCTTC
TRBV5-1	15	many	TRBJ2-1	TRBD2	CASSLLAGTYNEQFF	TGCGCCAGCAGCTTACTAGCGGGAACCTACAATGAGCAGTTCTTC
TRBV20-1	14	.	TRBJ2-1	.	CSARDTTNYNEQFF	TGCAGTGCTAGAGATACGACGAATTACAATGAGCAGTTCTTC
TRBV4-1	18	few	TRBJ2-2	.	CASSQGWMGQTNTGELFF	TGCGCCAGCAGCCAAGGATGGATGGGACAAACGAACACCGGGGAGCTGTTTTTT
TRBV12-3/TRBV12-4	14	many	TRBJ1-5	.	CASSPRFGNQPQHF	TGTGCCAGCAGTCCCCGCTTTGGAAATCAGCCCCAGCATTTT
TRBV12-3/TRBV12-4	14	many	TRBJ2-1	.	CASSRWGSYNEQFF	TGTGCCAGCAGTCGATGGGGGTCCTACAATGAGCAGTTCTTC
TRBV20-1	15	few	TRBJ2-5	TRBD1	CSATPDRGRSETQYF	TGCAGTGCCACCCCGGACAGGGGGCGCTCAGAGACCCAGTACTTC